These 21 T cell receptor beta chains were all obtained from the same sample, sequenced in a study of regulatory T cells in long-lasting Graves disease. This sample's time point: newly diagnosed GD, antithyroid drugs for less than 3 months. PBMC RNA served as the TCR library source. Libraries of TCR beta came from iRepertoire HTBI primers plus Arm-PCR of CDR3 regions. TCRdb fed the multiplex PCR reads into MiXCR, producing one record per CDR3 protein. The data hold 510,000 or so distinct CDR3 sequences, with approximately 12% observed a single time. These same records also appear under a second study, on T cells in Graves' hyperthyroidism and ophthalmopathy.

The material was peripheral blood mononuclear cells (PBMCs), obtained at new diagnosis, from a patient treated with antithyroid drugs. The receptors stem from a woman in her 30s with Graves disease.

Regarding this clonotype: Mismatch with germline at one junction end may stem from a read error. The gene calls are TRBV5-6 and TRBJ2-1; 9 bases align to TRBD2. CDR1 and CDR2 (germline): SGHDT, YYEEEE. The CDR3 runs to 14 residues. This CDR3 is CSSSSGLAYNEQFF. DNA of the CDR3: TGTTCCAGCAGCTCTGGACTAGCGTACAATGAGCAGTTCTTC.

This clonotype was counted at least ten times. The chain recombines TRBV24-1 with TRBJ1-1; no firm D call. Germline V gene sequence: CDR1 KGHDR, CDR2 SFDVKD. Trimming stripped 4 bases from V and 1 base from J, with 12 bases between. CDR3 size: 15 residues. The CDR3 loop reads CATSDRRSGNTEAFF. The CDR3 nucleotides read TGTGCCACCAGTGACCGCCGATCTGGGAACACTGAAGCTTTCTTT.

This clonotype was found many times. The chain recombines TRBV9 with TRBJ2-2; unclear D gene. The CDR3 has 14 residues. The germline V and J ends were trimmed by 2 bases and 5 bases, with 10 bases remaining between them. Germline lookup yields CDR1 SGDLS and CDR2 YYNGEE. This chain's CDR3 is CASSVVSGTGELFF. DNA for the CDR3: TGTGCCAGCAGCGTTGTATCTGGGACCGGGGAGCTGTTTTTT.

There are many counts of this clonotype. The rearrangement uses TRBV28 and TRBJ2-7, with TRBD1 matching over 7 bases. This CDR3 is 15 amino acids long. Unmatched junction bases numbered 5, after V lost 1 base and J lost 2 bases. The V gene's germline CDR1 is MDHEN and CDR2 SYDVKM. DNA for the CDR3: TGTGCCAGCAGTTTATTCGACAGGGACACCTACGAGCAGTACTTC. Amino acids: CASSLFDRDTYEQYF.

In this sample, this clonotype turned up a few times. V gene TRBV12-3 or TRBV12-4 combines with J gene TRBJ1-5; D not certain. V lost 1 base, J lost 0 bases, and 7 bases lay in between. The CDR3 covers 15 residues. This CDR3 is CASSLGGLSNQPQHF. In nucleotides, the CDR3 is TGTGCCAGCAGTTTAGGAGGTCTTAGCAATCAGCCCCAGCATTTT.

Regarding this clonotype: One end of the junction fails to match germline, which may point to a read error. This chain connects TRBV11-2 to TRBJ1-1, with TRBD1 identical over 8 bases. In germline, CDR1 is SGHAT, CDR2 FQNNGV. The CDR3 extends over 14 amino acids. CDR3 in amino acids: CASTLDRGYTEAFF. Here the CDR3 DNA reads TGTGCCAGCACCTTAGACAGGGGCTACACTGAAGCTTTCTTT.

This clonotype was seen ten or more times. In DNA form, the CDR3 reads TGCAGCGTTGAACACCAAGGACAGGGAGGTGAAAAACTGTTTTTT. Translated, it gives CSVEHQGQGGEKLFF. The rearrangement joins TRBV29-1 to TRBJ1-4; 8 bases match TRBD1. Germline CDR1 SQVTM, CDR2 ANQGSEA. The CDR3 consists of 15 residues. Trimming at V came to 2 bases and at J to 7 bases, leaving 9 bases not matched to a gene.

This clonotype was seen at least ten times. V is TRBV19 and J is TRBJ2-1, with TRBD2 matching over 12 bases. V lost 3 bases, J lost 7 bases, and 10 bases stayed unmatched. CDR1 LNHDA and CDR2 SQIVND come from the germline V gene (reference sequence). The CDR3 is made up of 17 amino acids. The CDR3 DNA is TGTGCCAGTAGTATTCGGATATACGGACTAGCGGGGAATGAGCAGTTCTTC. It is translated as CASSIRIYGLAGNEQFF.

This clonotype has a count of ten or more. The chain has TRBV7-9 and TRBJ2-7; TRBD1 agrees at 7 bases. Germline-derived CDR1 and CDR2 are SEHNR and FQNEAQ (reference sequence). V shed 5 bases and J 2 bases; nucleotides not matched to a gene: 9. The CDR3 has 15 residues. The CDR3 sequence is CASSPRTGLAYEQYF. The CDR3 DNA follows: TGTGCCAGCAGCCCTCGGACAGGCCTTGCCTACGAGCAGTACTTC.

This clonotype was counted ten times or more. The chain employs TRBV20-1 and TRBJ1-1; D is unclear. Trimming cost V 2 bases and J 4 bases, with 8 bases left between them. The CDR3 runs to 12 residues. Per germline, CDR1 DFQATT and CDR2 SNEGSKA (reference sequence). The CDR3: CSARRQTTEAFF. The CDR3 coding sequence is TGCAGTGCTAGAAGGCAGACCACTGAAGCTTTCTTT.

As regards this clonotype: A clone one base away is much larger, so this may be a read error. In DNA form, the CDR3 reads TGTGCCAGCAGCTTAAGTGGGGGGGGGTCACCCCTCCACTTT. As protein: CASSLSGGGSPLHF. J is TRBJ1-6 and V is TRBV11-2, with D possibly being TRBD1 (5 bases). Germline lookup yields CDR1 SGHAT and CDR2 FQNNGV. V shed 2 bases and J shed 10 bases, with 12 bases lying between them. The CDR3 covers 14 residues.

As concerns this clonotype: Its ends do not fully match the called genes, so a read error is possible. The rearrangement joins TRBV3-1 to TRBJ2-5; D may correspond to TRBD1 or TRBD2 (5 bases each). The better agreement between TRBJ2-1 and the DNA end casts doubt on the J call. The CDR3 runs to 14 residues. Germline lookup yields CDR1 LGHDT and CDR2 YNNKEL (reference sequence). CDR3 nucleotide sequence: TGTGCCAGCAGCCCCGGGACGGGCTACAATGATCAGTTCTTC. Amino acids: CASSPGTGYNDQFF.

This clonotype has a count of ten or more. The V and J genes are TRBV9 and TRBJ2-1; 12 nucleotides match TRBD2. Germline loops: CDR1 SGDLS, CDR2 YYNGEE. The CDR3 spans 14 residues. Unmatched junction bases numbered 3, after V lost 3 bases and J lost 8 bases. Written as DNA, the CDR3 is TGTGCCAGCAGCGCGACTAGCGGGAGCGATGAGCAGTTCTTC. It translates to CASSATSGSDEQFF.

Many counts were recorded for this clonotype. V and J are TRBV29-1 and TRBJ2-5; D assignment may be TRBD1 or TRBD2 (5 bases each). CDR1 and CDR2 (germline): SQVTM, ANQGSEA. V dropped 6 bases and J dropped 9 bases, with 23 bases sitting between them. The CDR3 is 14 amino acids. The CDR3 is CSVVFRDADVAQYF. In DNA form, the CDR3 reads TGCAGCGTAGTTTTCCGGGACGCCGATGTGGCCCAGTACTTC.

Regarding this clonotype: This clone may be a read error of a much larger clone one base away. The chain employs TRBV27 and TRBJ2-7, with 8 bases fitting TRBD1. Germline CDR1 is MNHEY and CDR2 is SMNVEV (reference sequence). The CDR3 runs to 15 residues. This chain's CDR3 is CASSLRQGLGGELYF. For the CDR3, the DNA is TGTGCCAGCAGTTTACGACAGGGGTTGGGGGGCGAGCTGTACTTC.

With regard to this clonotype: An end of the junction differs from the germline gene, which may be a read error. This chain connects TRBV7-2 to TRBJ2-1; TRBD2 agrees at 10 bases. Germline V gives CDR1 SGHTA, CDR2 FQGNSA. This CDR3 spans 14 amino acids. The CDR3 here is CASSLRLAGNERFF. The CDR3 nucleotides are TGTGCCAGCAGCCTGAGACTAGCGGGCAATGAGCGGTTCTTC.

In this sample, this clonotype turned up a few times. The chain couples TRBV12-3 or TRBV12-4 to TRBJ2-7; 14 bases agree with TRBD2. The CDR3 extends over 16 amino acids. After removal of 3 bases from V and 7 bases from J, the junction contained 8 bases not matched to a gene. The CDR3 reads CASSFGTSGSFREQYF. The CDR3 DNA reads TGTGCCAGCAGTTTTGGGACTAGCGGGAGTTTCCGGGAGCAGTACTTC.

The genes are TRBV5-1 and TRBJ2-2; 8 positions agree with TRBD2. There are 15 residues in the CDR3. V shed 2 bases, J shed 3 bases, and the junction held 3 bases outside the gene matches. CDR1 is SGHRS and CDR2 is YFSETQ in the germline V gene. The CDR3 reads CASSFASGYTGELFF. In DNA form, the CDR3 reads TGCGCCAGCAGCTTCGCTAGCGGGTACACCGGGGAGCTGTTTTTT.

The chain employs TRBV28 and TRBJ2-1; 9 bases align to TRBD2. The V gene's germline CDR1 is MDHEN and CDR2 SYDVKM. The length of the CDR3 is 18 residues. The trim removed 3 bases at V and 0 bases at J, leaving 9 bases unmatched. The DNA of the CDR3 is TGTGCCAGCAGTTTTACTCCCCGACTAGCGGTCTCCTACAATGAGCAGTTCTTC. Translating gives CASSFTPRLAVSYNEQFF.

J is TRBJ1-2 and V is TRBV9; D is unclear. V lost 0 bases to trimming and J lost 8 bases, with 20 bases between them. CDR3 size: 16 residues. Germline CDR1 SGDLS, CDR2 YYNGEE. CDR3 protein: CASSVERAAPASGYTF. The CDR3 bases are TGTGCCAGCAGCGTAGAGAGGGCGGCTCCCGCTTCAGGCTACACCTTC.

This clonotype showed up many times. This chain uses TRBV10-3 with TRBJ1-1; D is ambiguous. V was clipped by 6 bases and J by 4 bases, with 18 bases between them. The germline gives CDR1 ENHRY, CDR2 SYGVKD. The CDR3 totals 15 residues. The CDR3 bases are TGTGCCATCAGCACTGGGATGGGTTCGGTCACTGAAGCTTTCTTT. The encoded protein is CAISTGMGSVTEAFF.